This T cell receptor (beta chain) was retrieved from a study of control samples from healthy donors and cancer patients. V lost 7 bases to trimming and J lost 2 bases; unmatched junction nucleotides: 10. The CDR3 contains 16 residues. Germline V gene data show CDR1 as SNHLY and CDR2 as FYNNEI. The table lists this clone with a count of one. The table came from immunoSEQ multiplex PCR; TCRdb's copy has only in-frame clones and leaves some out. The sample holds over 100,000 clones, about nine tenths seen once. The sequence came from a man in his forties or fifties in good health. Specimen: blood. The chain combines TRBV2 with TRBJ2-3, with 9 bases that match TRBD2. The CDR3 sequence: CASTVGGGAITDTQYF. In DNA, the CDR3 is TGTGCCAGCACTGTAGGCGGGGGGGCTATCACAGATACGCAGTATTTT.